The source of this TCR beta chain is a study of blood T cell repertoires in COVID-19. After removal of 5 bases from V and 4 bases from J, the junction contained 8 bases not matched to a gene. This CDR3 contains 15 residues. Germline loops: CDR1 MNHEY, CDR2 SVGAGI. Clones were read by immunoSEQ multiplex PCR, and TCRdb kept only the in-frame ones, dropping some. The sample carries 450,000 or so clones, around 91% recorded once. V gene TRBV6-5 combines with J gene TRBJ2-1; 7 nucleotides line up with TRBD2. This clonotype was obtained from a man between 18 and 29 years old who had recovered from COVID-19. The sequenced sample was PBMCs or T cells enriched from blood (not recorded which). CDR3 region: CASSLSGNSYNEQFF. Written as DNA, the CDR3 is TGTGCCAGCAGTCTAAGCGGGAACTCATACAATGAGCAGTTCTTC.